The 25 T cell receptor beta chains in this list originate from one sample, sequenced in a study of spatial heterogeneity in lung cancer (dated 2019 in TCRdb). What this sample's time point label stands for: sample taken at primary tumor resection. The library was prepared using 5' RACE. The instrument was a NextSeq 500. Using fastp trimming at Q25 and MiXCR clonotype assembly, TCRdb reanalyzed the public sequencing data and kept in-frame beta chains. Each CDR3 protein gets just one entry, which takes the most common genes and DNA from the rows behind it. This sample lists about 40,000 distinct CDR3 sequences; around 5% were detected once. The ten top clones hold approximately 25% of the sample. The input for sequencing was PBMCs, taken at surgery. Receptors were obtained from a female donor with early-stage non-small cell lung cancer.

This chain connects TRBV28 to TRBJ1-6; tentative D call: TRBD1 (5 bases). The CDR3 loop spans 15 amino acids. Germline CDR1 reads MDHEN; CDR2 reads SYDVKM. The V end lost 8 bases, the J end lost 2 bases, and 13 bases lay between the germline ends. The CDR3 loop is CASLPGGAYNSPLHF. The CDR3 DNA follows: TGTGCCAGCCTCCCTGGGGGAGCCTATAATTCACCCCTCCACTTT.

This clonotype appeared many times. CDR3 DNA sequence: TGTGCCAGCCGCGAGGGGGGGGATACGCAGTATTTT. It translates to CASREGGDTQYF. This chain links TRBV7-2 with TRBJ2-3; possibly TRBD2 for D (7 bases). Germline V gene lookup returns CDR1 SGHTA and CDR2 FQGNSA. V lost 8 bases and J lost 6, with 12 bases in between. CDR3 length: 12 amino acids. The variable domain in full, completed from reference TRBV7-2 and TRBJ2-3, reads GAGVSQSPSNKVTEKGKDVELRCDPISGHTALYWYRQSLGQGLEFLIYFQGNSAPDKSGLPSDRFSAERTGGSVSTLTIQRTQQEDSAVYLCASREGGDTQYFGPGTRLTVL.

This clonotype was observed many times. This CDR3 reads CASSPRSNTGELFF. The CDR3 region has the DNA TGTGCCAGCAGTCCACGGTCGAACACCGGGGAGCTGTTTTTT. This rearrangement joins TRBV2 to TRBJ2-2; the D is unclear. Per germline, CDR1 SNHLY and CDR2 FYNNEI. With 5 bases removed from V and 0 bases from J, the gap between germline ends came to 7 bases. The CDR3 is 14 residues long.

This clonotype has a count of ten or more. The chain employs TRBV15 and TRBJ1-5, with D unclear. The CDR3 length is 15 residues. Per germline, CDR1 LNHNV and CDR2 YYDKDF (reference sequence). The ends were cut back, 8 bases at V and 4 bases at J, with 18 bases in the middle. Here the CDR3 reads CATSRPPASNQPQHF. CDR3 DNA sequence: TGTGCCACCTCAAGACCCCCCGCGTCAAATCAGCCCCAGCATTTT.

The rearrangement uses TRBV6-5 and TRBJ1-5, with no clear D. Per the germline V gene, CDR1 is MNHEY and CDR2 is SVGAGI. Trimming pared 4 bases from V and 6 bases from J, leaving 4 bases between. This CDR3 is built from 11 residues. CDR3 DNA: TGTGCCAGCAGTTCTCCTCAGCCCCAGCATTTT. It yields the protein CASSSPQPQHF.

This clonotype is judged medium-sized (0.01 to 0.1%). This chain uses TRBV12-3 or TRBV12-4 with TRBJ2-3, with 8 positions matching TRBD2. Trimming cost V 5 bases and J 3 bases; bases outside gene matches: 13. This CDR3 has 17 amino acids. CDR3: CASSTRGGADTTDTQYF. CDR3 coding DNA: TGTGCCAGCAGTACCCGGGGGGGGGCCGATACAACAGATACGCAGTATTTT.

This clonotype was seen ten or more times. The genes are TRBV10-3 and TRBJ1-2, with 11 positions matching TRBD1. The V gene's germline CDR1 is ENHRY and CDR2 SYGVKD. J lost 5 bases, V lost 6 bases, and 11 bases had no gene match. The CDR3 sequence is 16 residues long. The CDR3 is CAIRVPGQGGDYGYTF. The CDR3, as DNA: TGTGCCATCAGAGTCCCGGGACAGGGGGGCGATTATGGCTACACCTTC.

This clonotype was counted at least ten times. The chain employs TRBV7-9 and TRBJ1-1; TRBD1 is a possible D gene (5 bases). The V gene lost 2 bases and the J gene lost 8 bases, with 9 bases spanning the gap. CDR1 is SEHNR and CDR2 is FQNEAQ in the germline V gene (reference sequence). This CDR3 contains 12 residues. CDR3 loop: CASSLSRQEAFF. Here the CDR3 DNA reads TGTGCCAGCAGCTTATCGAGACAGGAAGCTTTCTTT.

The chain joins TRBV7-2 to TRBJ2-1; TRBD2 matches 11 bases. V lost 6 bases, J lost 7 bases, and 5 bases stayed unmatched. This CDR3 is built from 14 residues. Germline CDR1 is SGHTA and CDR2 is FQGNSA. The CDR3 loop reads CASRHSGGANEQFF. Written as DNA, the CDR3 is TGTGCCAGCAGACATAGCGGGGGGGCTAATGAGCAGTTCTTC.

This clonotype was seen many times. The rearrangement uses TRBV19 and TRBJ2-3; TRBD1 is a possible D gene (5 bases). V gave up 5 bases and J gave up 4 bases, with 10 bases separating them. The CDR3 is 13 amino acids. CDR1 and CDR2 from the germline V gene are LNHDA and SQIVND (reference sequence). The CDR3 spells CASSQGVPDTQYF. In DNA, the CDR3 is TGTGCCAGTAGTCAAGGGGTCCCAGATACGCAGTATTTT.

The rearrangement joins TRBV20-1 to TRBJ1-6, with a possible D match to TRBD1 (5 bases). Trimming stripped 3 bases from V and 7 bases from J, with 19 bases between. This CDR3 contains 16 residues. From germline, CDR1 is DFQATT and CDR2 SNEGSKA (reference sequence). The CDR3 sequence is CSASPRGVLPNSPLHF. CDR3 DNA: TGCAGTGCTAGCCCCCGGGGGGTGCTGCCCAATTCACCCCTCCACTTT.

This clonotype was detected many times. The chain employs TRBV27 and TRBJ2-7; 8 bases are shared with TRBD1. The CDR3 consists of 14 residues. CDR1 and CDR2 from the germline V gene are MNHEY and SMNVEV (reference sequence). V shed 3 bases, J shed 5 bases, and the junction held 6 bases outside the gene matches. The CDR3 DNA sequence: TGTGCCAGCAGTTTGACAGGGGCCGGGGACGAGCAGTACTTC. Amino acid sequence: CASSLTGAGDEQYF.

This clonotype was seen more than once but under ten times. The V call is TRBV20-1, the J call TRBJ1-2; D is unclear. The CDR3 runs to 13 residues. V lost 1 base and J lost 5, with 11 bases in between. Per the germline V gene, CDR1 is DFQATT and CDR2 is SNEGSKA (reference sequence). In DNA form, the CDR3 reads TGCAGTGCTAGAGTGGCTCGTCTGTATGGCTACACCTTC. Its translation: CSARVARLYGYTF.

This clonotype was counted ten times or more. The chain joins TRBV4-1 to TRBJ1-6, with D possibly being TRBD1 (6 bases). The CDR3 consists of 16 residues. The germline CDR1 and CDR2 sequences are MGHRA and YSYEKL. V lost 6 bases and J lost 8, with 20 bases in between. CDR3 residues: CASSGTGNFLYSPLHF. The CDR3 DNA follows: TGCGCCAGCAGTGGAACAGGGAATTTCCTTTATTCACCCCTCCACTTT.

This clonotype was observed a few times. V is TRBV5-1 and J is TRBJ1-6, with D unclear. CDR1 is SGHRS, CDR2 YFSETQ, per germline. Trimming took off 5 bases at V and 8 bases at J, with 11 bases between the two ends. CDR3 size: 13 residues. CDR3 DNA sequence: TGCGCCAGCAGGAAGGAAGAGTATTCACCCCTCCACTTT. Its translation: CASRKEEYSPLHF.

This clonotype came up many times. V gene TRBV30 combines with J gene TRBJ1-1; D is unclear. The length of the CDR3 is 10 residues. Trimming took off 1 base at V and 3 bases at J, with 0 bases between the two ends. CDR1 GTSNPN and CDR2 SVGIG come from the germline V gene (reference sequence). The CDR3 DNA reads TGTGCCTGGAGTGACACTGAAGCTTTCTTT. This translates into CAWSDTEAFF.

Of note for this clonotype: It may be a read error: a sequence one base away is much more abundant. This chain joins TRBV7-2 and TRBJ1-1; D ambiguous. CDR3 length: 14 residues. Germline CDR1 reads SGHTA; CDR2 reads FQGNSA. The CDR3 DNA is TGTGTCAGCAGCCCTAATGGAGGGTACGCTGAAGCTTTCTTT. Translation gives CVSSPNGGYAEAFF.

The chain links TRBV6-1 to TRBJ1-4, with D maybe TRBD1 (5 bases). Deletions cut 0 bases from V and 4 bases from J, with 15 bases between. This CDR3 comprises 17 residues. Germline-derived CDR1 and CDR2 are MNHNS and SASEGT. The chain's CDR3 is CASSEAETVRINEKLFF. CDR3 DNA sequence: TGTGCCAGCAGTGAAGCCGAGACAGTTAGGATTAATGAAAAACTGTTTTTT.

The chain recombines TRBV28 with TRBJ1-5, with D possibly matching TRBD1 (5 bases). The V end was cut by 6 bases, the J end by 12 bases, with 18 bases between. Germline V lookup: CDR1 MDHEN, CDR2 SYDVKM. The CDR3 totals 13 residues. The CDR3 protein is CASSVSGGGLQHF. The CDR3 bases are TGTGCCAGCAGCGTCAGCGGGGGAGGACTCCAGCATTTT.

This clonotype turned up a few times. The genes are TRBV5-8 and TRBJ2-1; tentatively, D is TRBD2 (5 bases). This CDR3 has 15 residues. V was pared by 4 bases and J by 6 bases, with 17 bases between. The V gene's germline CDR1 is SGHTS and CDR2 YDEGEE. CDR3 coding DNA: TGTGCCAGCAGCCCGGATTCGGGATGGGGCAATGAGCAGTTCTTC. It codes for CASSPDSGWGNEQFF.

There are many counts of this clonotype. The chain recombines TRBV15 with TRBJ2-1; 8 nucleotides agree with TRBD1. The CDR3 has 13 amino acids. Per the germline V gene, CDR1 is LNHNV and CDR2 is YYDKDF (reference sequence). The J segment lost 15 bases and the V segment lost 1 base, leaving 8 bases of the junction unmatched. In DNA form, the CDR3 reads TGTGCCACCAGCAGAGCTCTGACAGGGGCTCCGTTCTTC. Protein product: CATSRALTGAPFF. Complete variable domain (other parts from reference TRBV15 and TRBJ2-1): DAMVIQNPRYQVTQFGKPVTLSCSQTLNHNVMYWYQQKSSQAPKLLFHYYDKDFNNEADTPDNFQSRRPNTSFCFLDIRSPGLGDTAMYLCATSRALTGAPFFGPGTRLTVL.

This clonotype appeared many times. V is TRBV19 and J is TRBJ2-1; D gene ambiguous. Per germline, CDR1 LNHDA and CDR2 SQIVND (reference sequence). The CDR3 covers 14 residues. V was trimmed by 2 bases and J by 4 bases, leaving 9 bases between them. CDR3 amino acids: CASSISHLYNEQFF. The CDR3 DNA sequence: TGTGCCAGTAGTATAAGTCACTTGTACAATGAGCAGTTCTTC. The variable domain in full, completed from reference TRBV19 and TRBJ2-1, reads DGGITQSPKYLFRKEGQNVTLSCEQNLNHDAMYWYRQDPGQGLRLIYYSQIVNDFQKGDIAEGYSVSREKKESFPLTVTSAQKNPTAFYLCASSISHLYNEQFFGPGTRLTVL.

The rearrangement links TRBV7-3 to TRBJ2-6, with D unresolved. Germline CDR1 is SGHTA and CDR2 is FQGTGA. The CDR3 spans 16 residues. V lost 1 base, J lost 2 bases, and 9 bases lay in between. The CDR3 region has the DNA TGTGCCAGCAGCTTAAATGCGGCTGCTGGGGCCAACGTCCTGACTTTC. It yields the protein CASSLNAAAGANVLTF.

The table lists this clonotype with many counts. The chain recombines TRBV30 with TRBJ2-1, with D possibly being TRBD1 or TRBD2 (6 bases each). V dropped 1 base and J dropped 8 bases, with 9 bases sitting between them. The CDR3 loop spans 12 amino acids. CDR1 GTSNPN and CDR2 SVGIG come from the germline V gene (reference sequence). CDR3 sequence: CAWSGGGYEQFF. CDR3 coding DNA: TGTGCCTGGAGTGGAGGGGGGTATGAGCAGTTCTTC.

This clonotype was recorded many times. The genes are TRBV7-2 and TRBJ1-2; D may be TRBD1 (5 bases). V dropped 1 base and J dropped 7 bases, with 13 bases sitting between them. The CDR3 has 14 residues. The V gene's germline CDR1 is SGHTA and CDR2 FQGNSA. The CDR3 protein is CASSLVAGRSGYTF. CDR3 DNA sequence: TGTGCCAGCAGCTTAGTTGCAGGGAGGAGTGGCTACACCTTC.